Below are 31 T cell receptor beta chains sequenced from a single sample in a study of technical replicates of blood from a few donors. Using immunoSEQ multiplex PCR, the repertoire was profiled, and TCRdb retains in-frame clones only, with some absent. The sample holds 80,000 or so clones, almost 96% seen once. Sequenced sample: T cells isolated from PBMCs. The origin of the receptors is a human donor in good health.

V gene TRBV5-6 combines with J gene TRBJ1-2; 8 bases fit TRBD1. V trimming: 2 bases; J trimming: 6 bases; junction bases outside the gene matches: 3. Germline CDR1 SGHDT, CDR2 YYEEEE. This CDR3 region has 13 residues. CDR3 bases: TGTGCCAGCAGCTTCGGACAGGGCCATGGCTACACCTTC. This translates into CASSFGQGHGYTF.

The chain is built from TRBV14 and TRBJ2-1; D gene unclear. Germline CDR1 SGHDN, CDR2 FVKESK. V lost 6 bases, J lost 4 bases, and 13 bases lay in between. This CDR3 contains 14 residues. The CDR3 nucleotides are TGTGCCAGCAGTAACGATCCTAGTTACAATGAGCAGTTCTTC. Residues: CASSNDPSYNEQFF.

The V and J genes are TRBV7-9 and TRBJ2-3; TRBD2 matches 12 bases. The CDR3 extends over 16 amino acids. The junction had 5 bases not matched to a gene; V was cut back by 4 bases and J by 3 bases. From germline, CDR1 is SEHNR and CDR2 FQNEAQ (reference sequence). CDR3 residues: CASSSRLAGVTDTQYF. DNA for the CDR3: TGTGCCAGCAGCTCCCGACTAGCGGGAGTGACAGATACGCAGTATTTT.

This chain uses TRBV5-4 with TRBJ2-1; D ambiguous. Trimming cost V 0 bases and J 0 bases, with 19 bases left between them. CDR3 length equals 19 residues. Germline V gene lookup returns CDR1 SGHNT and CDR2 YYREEE (reference sequence). The CDR3 DNA follows: TGTGCCAGCAGCTTGGTAATCCGTACAGCAACAAACTCCTACAATGAGCAGTTCTTC. Its translation is CASSLVIRTATNSYNEQFF.

This clone was picked up one time. The rearrangement links TRBV29-1 to TRBJ1-1; 10 nucleotides match TRBD1. V lost 4 bases, J lost 1 base, and 3 bases stayed unmatched. There are 14 residues in the CDR3. Per germline, CDR1 SQVTM and CDR2 ANQGSEA. The CDR3 DNA is TGCAGCGTTGTAAGGACAGGGGGGAACACTGAAGCTTTCTTT. It encodes CSVVRTGGNTEAFF. Variable domain in full (rest from reference TRBV29-1 and TRBJ1-1): SAVISQKPSRDICQRGTSLTIQCQVDSQVTMMFWYRQQPGQSLTLIATANQGSEATYESGFVIDKFPISRPNLTFSTLTVSNMSPEDSSIYLCSVVRTGGNTEAFFGQGTRLTVV.

The chain employs TRBV29-1 and TRBJ1-1, with D perhaps TRBD1 (6 bases). The CDR3 spans 11 residues. Germline V gene sequence: CDR1 SQVTM, CDR2 ANQGSEA. CDR3: CVGGWDTEAFF. The CDR3 nucleotides read TGCGTAGGGGGTTGGGACACTGAAGCTTTCTTT.

The chain is built from TRBV28 and TRBJ2-7; 10 bases map to TRBD1. V shed 8 bases, J shed 4 bases, and the junction held 11 bases outside the gene matches. The CDR3 extends over 15 amino acids. Germline V gives CDR1 MDHEN, CDR2 SYDVKM. The CDR3 is CASLPAGTGAYEQYF. The CDR3 DNA follows: TGTGCCAGCCTCCCTGCCGGGACAGGGGCTTACGAGCAGTACTTC.

V usage is TRBV18 and J usage is TRBJ1-1, with D hard to call. The CDR3 is 15 residues long. V was shortened by 5 bases and J by 4 bases, with 17 bases between the two germline ends. CDR1 and CDR2 from the germline V gene are KGHSH and LQKENI. CDR3 DNA sequence: TGTGCCAGCTCATCTTACGCGGGGTGGGCCACTGAAGCTTTCTTT. Translating it yields CASSSYAGWATEAFF.

This chain connects TRBV7-9 to TRBJ2-5; tentatively, D is TRBD2 (6 bases). The V gene's germline CDR1 is SEHNR and CDR2 FQNEAQ (reference sequence). CDR3 length equals 19 residues. V was cut by 4 bases and J by 1 base, with 25 bases left in between. The CDR3 reads CASSSPSIWAGMVQETQYF. CDR3 in DNA: TGTGCCAGCAGCTCCCCCTCTATATGGGCGGGAATGGTCCAAGAGACCCAGTACTTC.

This clone showed up just once. V usage is TRBV6-5 and J usage is TRBJ1-2, with 8 positions matching TRBD1. V shed 7 bases, J shed 5 bases, and the junction held 9 bases outside the gene matches. This CDR3 has 14 residues. Germline V CDR1 and CDR2: MNHEY, SVGAGI. The CDR3 DNA follows: TGTGCCAGCATGACGTACAGGGGGGGGTATGGCTACACCTTC. Protein product: CASMTYRGGYGYTF.

This chain uses TRBV2 with TRBJ1-5; the match to TRBD1 covers 9 bases. The J segment lost 5 bases and the V segment lost 1 base, leaving 3 bases of the junction unmatched. Germline assignment: CDR1 SNHLY and CDR2 FYNNEI. This CDR3 is 15 amino acids long. CDR3 protein: CASSEDGTGYQPQHF. In DNA, the CDR3 is TGTGCCAGCAGTGAAGATGGGACAGGGTATCAGCCCCAGCATTTT.

The chain combines TRBV6-6 with TRBJ2-1, with TRBD2 matching over 10 bases. V shed 3 bases and J 6 bases; nucleotides not matched to a gene: 5. CDR1 is MNHNY, CDR2 SVGAGI, per germline (reference sequence). This CDR3 has 15 amino acids. The DNA of the CDR3 is TGTGCCAGCAGTTATCTAGCGGGAGCCGGCAATGAGCAGTTCTTC. Protein sequence: CASSYLAGAGNEQFF.

The chain carries TRBV5-4 and TRBJ2-1; D is unresolved. This CDR3 has 11 amino acids. V was cut by 1 base and J by 8 bases, with 4 bases left in between. CDR1 SGHNT and CDR2 YYREEE come from the germline V gene (reference sequence). Here the CDR3 reads CASSLFDEQFF. The CDR3, as DNA: TGTGCCAGCAGCTTGTTCGATGAGCAGTTCTTC.

The chain joins TRBV7-9 to TRBJ2-7; D is undetermined. The length of the CDR3 is 17 residues. Germline CDR1 reads SEHNR; CDR2 reads FQNEAQ (reference sequence). The V end lost 4 bases, the J end lost 0 bases, and 19 bases lay between the germline ends. The CDR3 reads CASSSEHPSFPSYEQYF. CDR3 nucleotide sequence: TGTGCCAGCAGCTCCGAGCATCCAAGTTTTCCCTCCTACGAGCAGTACTTC.

This rearrangement joins TRBV29-1 to TRBJ2-7; D gene uncertain. This CDR3 is 12 amino acids long. V was trimmed by 1 base and J by 4 bases, leaving 8 bases between them. Germline values: CDR1 SQVTM, CDR2 ANQGSEA. Here the CDR3 reads CSVEGQTYEQYF. The DNA of the CDR3 is TGCAGCGTTGAAGGGCAGACATACGAGCAGTACTTC.

The chain carries TRBV7-9 and TRBJ1-2; D possibly corresponds to TRBD1 (6 bases). The CDR3 covers 16 residues. The V end lost 5 bases, the J end lost 4 bases, and 20 bases lay between the germline ends. The germline CDR1 and CDR2 sequences are SEHNR and FQNEAQ (reference sequence). The CDR3 here is CASSPWLRQEAYGYTF. Written as DNA, the CDR3 is TGTGCCAGCAGCCCCTGGCTTCGACAGGAGGCCTATGGCTACACCTTC.

This rearrangement joins TRBV18 to TRBJ2-1; D uncertain. Germline V CDR1 and CDR2: KGHSH, LQKENI. This CDR3 has 15 residues. The V end was cut by 5 bases, the J end by 2 bases, with 13 bases between. The CDR3 region is CASSSILGPYNEQFF. The CDR3 region has the DNA TGTGCCAGCTCATCGATCCTCGGTCCCTACAATGAGCAGTTCTTC.

The V and J genes are TRBV4-1 and TRBJ2-7, with 7 bases aligning to TRBD2. V shed 3 bases and J 3 bases; nucleotides not matched to a gene: 8. The germline CDR1 and CDR2 sequences are MGHRA and YSYEKL. There are 15 residues in the CDR3. The CDR3 protein is CASSHSLGGSYEQYF. In nucleotides, the CDR3 is TGCGCCAGCAGCCACAGCCTCGGCGGGAGCTACGAGCAGTACTTC.

The CDR3 coding sequence is TGTGCCTGGAATTTCGGACAGGCCCAGGACAATGAGCAGTTCTTC. Translating it yields CAWNFGQAQDNEQFF. V usage is TRBV30 and J usage is TRBJ2-1; 7 positions match TRBD1. Germline CDR1 is GTSNPN and CDR2 is SVGIG (reference sequence). The V and J ends lost 4 bases and 5 bases, in that order; junction bases with no gene match: 11. This CDR3 has 15 residues.

Note on this clone: At one end, the junction sequence differs from germline, possibly due to a read error. The J gene is TRBJ2-5, the V gene TRBV2; D is unresolved. The CDR3 spans 12 residues. Germline CDR1 is SNHLY and CDR2 is FYNNEI. CDR3 region: CASTEEGDQKHF. The CDR3 DNA sequence: TGTGCCAGCACGGAAGAAGGAGACCAAAAACACTTC.

CDR3 nucleotide sequence: TGTGCCAGCAGCTTCAGCGAGAACACTGAAGCTTTCTTT. Translating it yields CASSFSENTEAFF. The gene calls are TRBV11-3 and TRBJ1-1, with D unclear. V was trimmed by 3 bases and J by 1 base, leaving 6 bases between them. The CDR3 contains 13 residues. Germline V gene data show CDR1 as SGHNT and CDR2 as YENEEA.

V usage is TRBV13 and J usage is TRBJ2-1; 8 bases agree with TRBD2. V dropped 4 bases and J dropped 4; count of bases not matched to a gene: 9. The CDR3 has 16 residues. The germline V gene has CDR1 PRHDT and CDR2 FYEKMQ (reference sequence). CDR3 sequence reads: CASSSPGLGVYNEQFF. The DNA of the CDR3 is TGTGCCAGCAGCTCCCCGGGACTAGGGGTGTACAATGAGCAGTTCTTC.

Remarks on this clone: At one boundary the junction diverges from the germline segment, which might be a read error. This chain links TRBV7-7 with TRBJ2-3; 7 positions agree with TRBD1. Germline V gene sequence: CDR1 SSHAT, CDR2 FNYEAQ (reference sequence). This CDR3 contains 14 residues. The CDR3 loop is CASSRDSQTDTQYF. As DNA, the CDR3 is TGTGCTAGCAGCCGGGACAGTCAAACAGATACGCAGTATTTT.

The chain carries TRBV29-1 and TRBJ2-5; 9 bases align to TRBD1. Germline V lookup: CDR1 SQVTM, CDR2 ANQGSEA. After removal of 5 bases from V and 4 bases from J, the junction contained 2 bases not matched to a gene. This CDR3 region has 12 residues. DNA of the CDR3: TGCAGCGTTTTGGACAGGGGAGAGACCCAGTACTTC. Its translation: CSVLDRGETQYF. Full variable domain (missing parts from reference TRBV29-1 and TRBJ2-5): SAVISQKPSRDICQRGTSLTIQCQVDSQVTMMFWYRQQPGQSLTLIATANQGSEATYESGFVIDKFPISRPNLTFSTLTVSNMSPEDSSIYLCSVLDRGETQYFGPGTRLLVL.

The gene calls are TRBV14 and TRBJ2-3, with TRBD2 matching over 10 bases. J lost 4 bases, V lost 0 bases, and 7 bases had no gene match. Germline lookup yields CDR1 SGHDN and CDR2 FVKESK. There are 17 residues in the CDR3. CDR3 in DNA: TGTGCCAGCAGCCAAGATAGAGCGGGAGGGCCTGCAGATACGCAGTATTTT. Protein product: CASSQDRAGGPADTQYF.

The V and J genes are TRBV29-1 and TRBJ1-2; 9 nucleotides line up with TRBD1. The V gene end was trimmed by 2 bases and the J gene end by 7 bases; junction bases not matched to a gene: 17. The germline V gene has CDR1 SQVTM and CDR2 ANQGSEA. The CDR3 contains 17 residues. The CDR3 loop reads CSVEFRGPKTGGTGYTF. The CDR3 DNA is TGCAGCGTTGAATTTAGGGGCCCCAAAACAGGGGGCACTGGCTACACCTTC.

The V and J genes are TRBV7-9 and TRBJ2-2; 9 nucleotides align to TRBD1. The V gene's germline CDR1 is SEHNR and CDR2 FQNEAQ (reference sequence). Unmatched junction bases numbered 8, after V lost 5 bases and J lost 7 bases. The CDR3 runs to 15 residues. This CDR3 is CASSPWTGVNGELFF. Here the CDR3 DNA reads TGTGCCAGCAGCCCTTGGACAGGGGTAAACGGGGAGCTGTTTTTT.

The chain combines TRBV6-8 with TRBJ1-5; D perhaps matches TRBD1 (6 bases). Germline V gene sequence: CDR1 MNHGY, CDR2 SAAAGT. This CDR3 comprises 17 residues. The V gene lost 2 bases and the J gene lost 2 bases, with 16 bases spanning the gap. The CDR3 here is CASSYAGQKNGNQPQHF. The CDR3 DNA reads as TGTGCCAGCAGTTACGCCGGACAGAAGAATGGCAATCAGCCCCAGCATTTT.

The rearrangement links TRBV11-2 to TRBJ2-3; TRBD1 aligns across 7 bases. This CDR3 is 16 amino acids long. In germline, CDR1 is SGHAT, CDR2 FQNNGV. V shed 1 base and J 6 bases; nucleotides not matched to a gene: 10. In nucleotides, the CDR3 is TGTGCCAGCAGCTTAGGGACAGGCTATTGGCAGGATACGCAGTATTTT. Translation gives CASSLGTGYWQDTQYF.

V and J are TRBV7-9 and TRBJ2-1; D ambiguous. CDR3 length equals 14 residues. Trimming took off 3 bases at V and 2 bases at J, with 8 bases between the two ends. Looked up from germline, CDR1 is SEHNR and CDR2 is FQNEAQ (reference sequence). Here the CDR3 reads CASSFTGAYNEQFF. In DNA, the CDR3 is TGTGCCAGCAGCTTTACCGGAGCCTACAATGAGCAGTTCTTC.

This chain connects TRBV2 to TRBJ1-5, with no clear D. Per germline, CDR1 SNHLY and CDR2 FYNNEI. The CDR3 consists of 13 residues. V gave up 3 bases and J gave up 2 bases, with 5 bases separating them. Here the CDR3 reads CASSEAGNQPQHF. CDR3 in DNA: TGTGCCAGCAGTGAGGCGGGCAATCAGCCCCAGCATTTT. The full variable domain, in which reference TRBV2 and TRBJ1-5 provide the parts outside the CDR3, is EPEVTQTPSHQVTQMGQEVILRCVPISNHLYFYWYRQILGQKVEFLVSFYNNEISEKSEIFDDQFSVERPDGSNFTLKIRSTKLEDSAMYFCASSEAGNQPQHFGDGTRLSIL.